The T cell receptor (beta chain) under discussion was sequenced for a study of T-cell reconstitution after alpha-beta-depleted transplantation in children. Study-level results: Counts and diversity of T cells one year after transplant came mostly from newly produced T cells.

With respect to this clonotype: Its antigen is unknown.

The TCRbeta library incorporated unique molecular identifiers. TCRdb recomputed calls from the PCR reads with MiXCR, one row per CDR3 protein. The sample has about 110,000 distinct CDR3 sequences; around a tenth are singletons. In germline, CDR1 is PRHDT, CDR2 FYEKMQ (reference sequence). J gave up 4 bases and V 4 bases, and 12 bases lay outside the gene matches. The CDR3 runs to 18 residues. The gene calls are TRBV13 and TRBJ2-3; 12 bases fit TRBD2. The source material was PBMCs, sampled before TCRalphabeta/CD19-depleted stem cell transplant. This TCR was sampled from a boy between 2 and 10 years old with acute lymphoblastic leukemia, due to receive a stem cell transplant. Here the CDR3 DNA reads TGTGCCAGCAGCTCCCCCCTCGCGACTAGCGGGAGATCAGATACGCAGTATTTT. Residues: CASSSPLATSGRSDTQYF. Drawing the rest from reference TRBV13 and TRBJ2-3, the complete variable domain is AAGVIQSPRHLIKEKRETATLKCYPIPRHDTVYWYQQGPGQDPQFLISFYEKMQSDKGSIPDRFSAQQFSDYHSELNMSSLELGDSALYFCASSSPLATSGRSDTQYFGPGTRLTVL.